The clone carrying this TCR beta chain was observed once. No antigen is known for it. This entry belongs to a study of cytomegalovirus exposure and HLA in healthy donors. The CDR3 runs to 16 residues. V was pared by 1 base and J by 1 base, with 14 bases between. Germline assignment: CDR1 MNHNS and CDR2 SASEGT. The PCR was carried out with 60 Vbeta primers and 13 Jbeta primers. The authors' processing: Among the unique TCR beta chains that a later analysis counted, about 84 million in all, some 10 million were shared. Clones were read by immunoSEQ multiplex PCR, and TCRdb kept only the in-frame ones, dropping some. The D gene and trimming were derived from the DNA, and the V and J assignments and clone size from that table. The repertoire holds under 200,000 clones, with about 79% as singletons. Study results and limitations: It was in a later analysis that TCR association rates were seen to vary by HLA locus, highest for DRB1 and lowest for HLA-C.

The specimen was PBMCs. The TCR sequence derives from a woman in her forties or fifties in good health and CMV-seronegative. V and J are TRBV6-1 and TRBJ2-7; D not resolved. The CDR3 region is CASSEENSSSSYEQYF. Written as DNA, the CDR3 is TGTGCCAGCAGTGAAGAGAACAGCTCGTCATCCTACGAGCAGTACTTC.